These 20 T cell receptor beta chains were sequenced from one sample in a study of blood T cell repertoires in COVID-19. Sequencing used immunoSEQ multiplex PCR; TCRdb keeps in-frame clones, though not all of them. The sample carries some 110,000 clones, over 70% recorded once. The specimen sequenced was peripheral blood. The receptors here all came from a man aged 50 to 60 with acute or convalescent COVID-19.

The rearrangement uses TRBV14 and TRBJ1-2; unclear D gene. The CDR3 covers 13 residues. Per germline, CDR1 SGHDN and CDR2 FVKESK. Trimming took 0 bases from V and 6 from J, leaving 8 bases between them. The CDR3 sequence is CASSQDLGDGYTF. CDR3 in DNA: TGTGCCAGCAGCCAAGATTTGGGCGATGGCTACACCTTC.

This rearrangement joins TRBV6-5 to TRBJ1-1; 7 positions agree with TRBD1. Germline lookup yields CDR1 MNHEY and CDR2 SVGAGI. The length of the CDR3 is 15 residues. J was trimmed by 1 base and V by 0 bases; bases with no gene match: 2. The CDR3 coding sequence is TGTGCCAGCAGTTACTCCACAGGGGCGAACACTGAAGCTTTCTTT. Protein: CASSYSTGANTEAFF.

The chain recombines TRBV6-5 with TRBJ1-4; D might be TRBD1 (5 bases). Trimming left V 2 bases short and J 2 bases short, with 6 bases between. Germline CDR1 and CDR2: MNHEY and SVGAGI. This CDR3 is built from 14 residues. The CDR3 DNA sequence: TGTGCCAGCAGTTACGGGGGGACTAATGAAAAACTGTTTTTT. Translation gives CASSYGGTNEKLFF.

This clone was recorded once. The chain recombines TRBV7-9 with TRBJ1-3; D is uncertain. V gave up 11 bases and J gave up 3 bases, with 14 bases separating them. CDR1 and CDR2 (germline): SEHNR, FQNEAQ (reference sequence). The CDR3 runs 13 residues. The CDR3 DNA reads TGTGCCGGCGGCGTGGAAGGTGGAAACACCATATATTTT. Translated: CAGGVEGGNTIYF.

The V gene is TRBV18, the J gene TRBJ1-3, with TRBD1 identical over 10 bases. The V gene end was trimmed by 3 bases and the J gene end by 2 bases; junction bases not matched to a gene: 1. Germline CDR1 reads KGHSH; CDR2 reads LQKENI. The CDR3 spans 15 residues. Written as DNA, the CDR3 is TGTGCCAGCTCACCCGGGACAGGGGCTGGAAACACCATATATTTT. Protein: CASSPGTGAGNTIYF.

The CDR3 DNA is TGTGCCAGCAGCGTAGGACTAGCGGGGCCCGGCGGTTACAATGAGCAGTTCTTC. It encodes CASSVGLAGPGGYNEQFF. This rearrangement joins TRBV9 to TRBJ2-1; 11 nucleotides line up with TRBD2. With V trimmed by 0 bases and J by 4 bases, 9 bases remained unmatched. CDR3 length: 18 amino acids. Germline V gene data show CDR1 as SGDLS and CDR2 as YYNGEE.

In its sample, this clone was seen a few times. The genes are TRBV5-1 and TRBJ2-1; TRBD2 matches 7 bases. CDR1 and CDR2 from the germline V gene are SGHRS and YFSETQ. The CDR3 extends over 16 amino acids. The trim removed 0 bases at V and 1 base at J, leaving 4 bases unmatched. DNA of the CDR3: TGCGCCAGCAGCTTGGAGTGGGGAGGGTCCTACAATGAGCAGTTCTTC. Amino acid sequence: CASSLEWGGSYNEQFF.

The J gene is TRBJ2-6, the V gene TRBV6-6; no clear D. Trimming took 4 bases from V and 0 from J, leaving 7 bases between them. Germline assignment: CDR1 MNHNY and CDR2 SVGAGI (reference sequence). The CDR3 spans 15 residues. The CDR3 here is CASSSSASGANVLTF. The CDR3 bases are TGTGCCAGCAGTTCCTCAGCCTCTGGGGCCAACGTCCTGACTTTC.

This clone was detected only a few times. The rearrangement uses TRBV10-3 and TRBJ2-5; D is perhaps TRBD1 (5 bases). Germline CDR1 ENHRY, CDR2 SYGVKD. The CDR3 is 13 residues long. Deletions cut 4 bases from V and 3 bases from J, with 9 bases between. CDR3 in amino acids: CAISVRAEETQYF. Written as DNA, the CDR3 is TGTGCCATCAGTGTCAGGGCCGAAGAGACCCAGTACTTC.

The chain carries TRBV12-3 or TRBV12-4 and TRBJ2-1; tentatively, D is TRBD1 (6 bases). Deletions cut 3 bases from V and 5 bases from J, with 8 bases between. The CDR3 length is 13 residues. The CDR3 bases are TGTGCCAGCAGTTTGGGGACAAACAATGAGCAGTTCTTC. Translated: CASSLGTNNEQFF.

This clone showed up just a few times. This sequence joins TRBV12-5 and TRBJ2-3; a weak D match, TRBD2 (5 bases). The germline V gene has CDR1 LGHNT and CDR2 FRNRAP. The V gene lost 1 base and the J gene lost 5 bases, with 13 bases spanning the gap. This CDR3 has 15 residues. The CDR3 nucleotides read TGTGCTAGTGGTTTGGAACCTAGCAGGAAAGATACGCAGTATTTT. Its translation is CASGLEPSRKDTQYF. Variable domain in full (rest from reference TRBV12-5 and TRBJ2-3): DARVTQTPRHKVTEMGQEVTMRCQPILGHNTVFWYRQTMMQGLELLAYFRNRAPLDDSGMPKDRFSAEMPDATLATLKIQPSEPRDSAVYFCASGLEPSRKDTQYFGPGTRLTVL.

The chain uses TRBV2 and TRBJ2-7; TRBD1 agrees at 10 bases. This CDR3 spans 14 amino acids. Trimming removed 7 bases from V and 3 bases from J; junction bases left unmatched: 6. Germline CDR1 SNHLY, CDR2 FYNNEI. CDR3 DNA sequence: TGTGCCAGCACTCGGGACAGGGGATACTACGAGCAGTACTTC. It yields the protein CASTRDRGYYEQYF.

The chain has TRBV7-9 and TRBJ2-5; no definite D call. The V gene's germline CDR1 is SEHNR and CDR2 FQNEAQ (reference sequence). V was pared by 3 bases and J by 5 bases, with 4 bases between. This CDR3 is built from 11 residues. The CDR3 loop reads CASSFLETQYF. The CDR3 DNA reads TGTGCCAGCAGCTTTCTTGAGACCCAGTACTTC. Full variable domain (rest looked up from reference TRBV7-9 and TRBJ2-5): DTGVSQNPRHKITKRGQNVTFRCDPISEHNRLYWYRQTLGQGPEFLTYFQNEAQLEKSRLLSDRFSAERPKGSFSTLEIQRTEQGDSAMYLCASSFLETQYFGPGTRLLVL.

The V call is TRBV7-9, the J call TRBJ2-1; 12 positions agree with TRBD2. From germline, CDR1 is SEHNR and CDR2 FQNEAQ (reference sequence). V shed 5 bases, J shed 9 bases, and the junction held 5 bases outside the gene matches. This CDR3 spans 14 amino acids. The CDR3 DNA is TGTGCCAGCAGCCGACTAGCGGGAGTGGCTGAGCAGTTCTTC. It yields the protein CASSRLAGVAEQFF.

The chain combines TRBV7-6 with TRBJ2-7, with D perhaps TRBD1 (6 bases). The CDR3 runs 13 residues. The V end lost 1 base, the J end lost 3 bases, and 7 bases lay between the germline ends. Per the germline V gene, CDR1 is SGHVS and CDR2 is FNYEAQ. The CDR3 DNA sequence: TGTGCCAGCAGCTTAGGACAGGACTACGAGCAGTACTTC. Its translation: CASSLGQDYEQYF.

The chain recombines TRBV5-1 with TRBJ2-7, with unresolved D. The CDR3 has 15 residues. CDR1 is SGHRS and CDR2 is YFSETQ in the germline V gene. V shed 2 bases and J shed 0 bases, with 12 bases lying between them. CDR3 in DNA: TGCGCCAGCAGCTTTGGCCTTGTCAGCTCCTACGAGCAGTACTTC. Its protein is CASSFGLVSSYEQYF.

The table lists this clone with a few counts. The chain is built from TRBV2 and TRBJ2-5; 12 nucleotides align to TRBD2. V gave up 6 bases and J gave up 4 bases; unmatched junction bases: 6. Germline V gene data show CDR1 as SNHLY and CDR2 as FYNNEI. This CDR3 contains 15 residues. The CDR3 region is CASSRTSGVGETQYF. The CDR3 DNA follows: TGTGCCAGCAGCCGGACTAGCGGGGTCGGAGAGACCCAGTACTTC.

The CDR3 region has the DNA TGTGCCAGCAGCTTAAGCCGGGAAGAAGAAAAACTGTTTTTT. Amino acids: CASSLSREEEKLFF. This chain joins TRBV5-6 and TRBJ1-4, with D unclear. V gave up 2 bases and J gave up 8 bases, with 13 bases separating them. In germline, CDR1 is SGHDT, CDR2 YYEEEE. CDR3 length: 14 amino acids.

The chain joins TRBV10-2 to TRBJ2-1; possible D gene TRBD2, 6 bases. The CDR3 loop spans 16 amino acids. Between the trimmed V and J ends, which lost 6 bases and 4 bases, there was a span of 19 bases. From germline, CDR1 is WSHSY and CDR2 SAAADI. CDR3 DNA: TGCGCCAGCAGCTACATTGCGCGGGAACCATACAATGAGCAGTTCTTC. This codes for CASSYIAREPYNEQFF.

The chain couples TRBV6-5 to TRBJ2-5; D uncertain. The CDR3 totals 13 residues. Trimming took 8 bases from V and 0 from J, leaving 10 bases between them. CDR1 and CDR2 from the germline V gene are MNHEY and SVGAGI. In nucleotides, the CDR3 is TGTGCCAGCGTGGTGCAGAACCAAGAGACCCAGTACTTC. Translation gives CASVVQNQETQYF.